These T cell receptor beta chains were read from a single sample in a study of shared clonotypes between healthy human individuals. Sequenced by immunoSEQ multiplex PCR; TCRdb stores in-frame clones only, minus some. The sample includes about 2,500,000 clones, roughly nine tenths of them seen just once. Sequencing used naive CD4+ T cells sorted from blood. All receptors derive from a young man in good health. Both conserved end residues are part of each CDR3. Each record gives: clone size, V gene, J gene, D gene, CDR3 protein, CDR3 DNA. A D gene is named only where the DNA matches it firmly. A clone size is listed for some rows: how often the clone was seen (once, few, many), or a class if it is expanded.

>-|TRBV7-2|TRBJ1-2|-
CASSLLWGEGGYTF
TGTGCCAGCAGCTTATTATGGGGGGAAGGGGGCTACACCTTC
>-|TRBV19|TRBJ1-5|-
CASSPPSEPQHF
TGTGCCAGTAGTCCACCATCAGAGCCCCAGCATTTT
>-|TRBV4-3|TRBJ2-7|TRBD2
CASSQERTSGAFIQYF
TGCGCCAGCAGCCAAGAAAGGACTAGCGGGGCTTTCATACAGTACTTC
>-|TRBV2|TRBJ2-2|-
CASSPNIVQDSGELFF
TGTGCCAGCAGCCCCAATATAGTACAGGACTCCGGGGAGCTGTTTTTT
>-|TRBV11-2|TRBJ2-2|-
CASSGTVRHGELFF
TGTGCCAGCAGCGGGACGGTTCGGCACGGGGAGCTGTTTTTT
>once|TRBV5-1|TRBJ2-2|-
CASSLYTGELFF
TGCGCCAGCAGCCTCTATACCGGGGAGCTGTTTTTT
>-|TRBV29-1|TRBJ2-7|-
CSVGDSPYEQYF
TGCAGCGTAGGGGACTCCCCCTACGAGCAGTACTTC
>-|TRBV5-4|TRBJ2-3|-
CASRRLSTDTQYF
TGTGCCAGCAGGAGGCTTTCCACAGATACGCAGTATTTT
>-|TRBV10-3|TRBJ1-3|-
CAIRGLGNTIYF
TGTGCCATCAGAGGGCTTGGAAACACCATATATTTT
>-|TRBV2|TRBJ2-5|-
CASSASWRGYQYF
TGTGCCAGCAGTGCGTCCTGGAGGGGATACCAGTACTTC
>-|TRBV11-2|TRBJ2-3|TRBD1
CASSLDAGGANTDTQYF
TGTGCCAGCAGCTTAGATGCAGGGGGCGCGAACACAGATACGCAGTATTTT
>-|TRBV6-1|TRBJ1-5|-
CASSEFVDRNQPQHF
TGTGCCAGCAGTGAATTTGTCGACAGAAATCAGCCCCAGCATTTT
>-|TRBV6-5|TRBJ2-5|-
CASSWSVVRETQYF
TGTGCCAGCAGTTGGTCAGTAGTCCGAGAGACCCAGTACTTC
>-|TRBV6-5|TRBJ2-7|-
CASRSGTDPYEQYF
TGTGCCAGCAGGTCCGGGACGGACCCCTACGAGCAGTACTTC
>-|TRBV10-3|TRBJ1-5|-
CASGEGSNQPQHF
TGTGCCTCGGGGGAGGGTAGCAATCAGCCCCAGCATTTT
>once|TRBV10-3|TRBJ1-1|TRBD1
CAISESETGVNTEAFF
TGTGCCATCAGTGAGTCCGAGACAGGGGTGAACACTGAAGCTTTCTTT
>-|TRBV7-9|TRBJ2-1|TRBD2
CASRPLAGGYNEQFF
TGTGCCAGCAGGCCGCTAGCGGGGGGTTACAATGAGCAGTTCTTC